The 2 T cell receptor beta chains listed next were all sequenced from one sample in a study of blood T cell repertoires in COVID-19. Profiled with immunoSEQ multiplex PCR; TCRdb holds only in-frame clones, not every one. This table holds more than 200,000 clones, roughly 80% found once. The sample comprised peripheral blood. These receptors originate from an elderly woman with acute or convalescent COVID-19.

The V gene is TRBV14, the J gene TRBJ2-7, with D possibly TRBD1 on 6 matching bases. The V end lost 1 base, the J end lost 2 bases, and 12 bases lay between the germline ends. CDR1 SGHDN and CDR2 FVKESK come from the germline V gene. The CDR3 is made up of 15 amino acids. CDR3 in DNA: TGTGCCAGCAGCCAAGCCACAGGGAATCCCTACGAGCAGTACTTC. Protein product: CASSQATGNPYEQYF.

The count of this clone is one. The chain employs TRBV9 and TRBJ2-1; 9 nucleotides line up with TRBD2. The trim removed 3 bases at V and 1 base at J, leaving 5 bases unmatched. This CDR3 has 16 residues. The germline V gene encodes CDR1 SGDLS and CDR2 YYNGEE. The CDR3 DNA is TGTGCCAGCAGCGGCGGCACTAGCGGGTCCTACAATGAGCAGTTCTTC. It translates to CASSGGTSGSYNEQFF.